The sequence of this T cell receptor beta chain was determined in a study of identifying expanded T cells in peripheral blood. Germline assignment: CDR1 PRHDT and CDR2 FYEKMQ (reference sequence). The CDR3 is 13 residues long. The V and J ends lost 5 bases and 3 bases respectively, with 10 bases between them. Some clones are missing from TCRdb's copy, which holds only in-frame ones; the method was immunoSEQ multiplex PCR. The sample includes some 130,000 clones, 86% of them seen just once. This clone was seen once. The source material was blood. The J gene is TRBJ2-5, the V gene TRBV13, with D maybe TRBD1 (6 bases). The sequence was collected from a person aged 18-70 years in good health. The CDR3 reads CASSAWDKETQYF. CDR3 sequence (DNA): TGTGCCAGCAGCGCTTGGGACAAAGAGACCCAGTACTTC.